This T cell receptor beta chain was obtained from a study of regulatory T cells in long-lasting Graves disease (dated by TCRdb to 2020 to 2023). Describing the broader study: Newly diagnosed Graves' disease patients had taken antithyroid drugs for less than 3 months. A total of some 35 samples underwent TCR sequencing, from about 13 patients with persistent Graves' disease and approximately 20 patients with newly diagnosed Graves' disease. Peripheral blood TCR sequencing and RNA sequencing compared persistent Graves' disease patients with newly diagnosed Graves' disease patients. The study was conducted in China and was registered as a clinical trial.

Of note for this clonotype: The clone's antigen remains unknown. It may be a read error: a sequence one base away is much more abundant.

Receptors were amplified or captured by multiplex PCR. TCRdb records Illumina HiSeq 4000 as the sequencer. CDR3 regions were amplified by Arm-PCR with iRepertoire HTBI primers to construct TCR beta libraries. Gel purification was performed on PCR products prior to sequencing. The study's processing was this. Across samples, 60 to 70 TRBV and 13 to 15 TRBJ segments were identified and used for gene usage analysis of CDR3 amino acid clonotypes. COPE and FqMerger were used to merge filtered high-quality paired reads into contigs. BLAST was used to align contigs to the IMGT TRBV, TRBD and TRBJ reference genes, and CDR3 was defined following IMGT. Any clonotype with a frequency above 0.1% was classified as a highly expanded clone. Shannon entropy was used to measure repertoire diversity, and the Gini coefficient was used to measure V-J evenness. A clonotype was considered public if more than one individual shared it. Through fastp at Q25 and MiXCR, TCRdb rebuilt clones from the public reads, retaining in-frame beta chains. CDR3 protein duplicates are merged, each entry listing the most common genes and DNA. TCRdb, not the authors, supplied the V and J calls. This sample holds more than 400,000 distinct CDR3 sequences; 16% were observed only once. The ten most abundant clones make up 9% to 15% of the sample.

The time point label, read with the paper, signifies: newly diagnosed GD, antithyroid drugs for less than 3 months. RNA was extracted from PBMCs in TRIzol for both TCR sequencing and RNA sequencing. The diagnosis of Graves' disease was made according to American Thyroid Association guidelines. The patients came from an endocrinology department in Xi'an, China. Each patient gave about 8.1 milliliters of peripheral blood, collected in an EDTA anticoagulant tube. Ficoll Paque Plus density gradient separation was used to isolate PBMCs, and no further T cell sorting was performed. An Agilent 2100 Bioanalyzer and agarose gel were used to assess RNA quality, and a NanoDrop 2000 was used to measure RNA concentration. What the study reported, not specific to this receptor: Only peripheral blood was studied, because thyroid tissue, the primary lesion, was inaccessible. Sequencing and analysis were limited to the TCR beta chain. The authors noted that the small sample size was a limitation that may lower accuracy. Compared with newly diagnosed patients, patients with persistent Graves' disease had lower TCR Shannon entropy and fewer highly expanded clones, which suggests clonal expansion. Persistent disease showed preferential use of TRBV28, TRBJ1-2 and TRBJ2-5, whereas newly diagnosed disease favored TRBV20-1 and TRBJ2-1. Persistent patients shared more public clonotypes among themselves (around 3,000) than newly diagnosed patients did (about 970).

Taken from the germline V gene (reference sequence), the CDR1 and CDR2 loops are SGHKS and YYEKEE. Reading from cysteine to phenylalanine, the CDR3 counts 15 amino acids. Only the CDR3 portion is preserved as DNA: 45 bases, with reading frame beginning at the first base. These data also featured in a second study, about T cells in Graves' hyperthyroidism and ophthalmopathy. The other study reports the following: Graves' hyperthyroidism was defined as stable when no progression to ophthalmopathy occurred over 18 months of follow-up. The hyperthyroidism patients were between 18 and 65 years old and newly diagnosed, with a disease duration of less than 2 months. Patients with uncontrolled infections, other autoimmune diseases, pregnancy or lactation were excluded. Clinical symptoms, serum thyroxine and TRAb, thyroid ultrasound, and orbital computed tomography formed the basis for the diagnoses. The TCR CDR3 was subjected to a first round of RT-PCR using the HTBI primer set and the Qiagen OneStep RT-PCR kit. Most expanded thyroid clonotypes (frequency above 0.001) were also found in blood, which suggests that blood repertoires may mirror thyroid immune responses. Ophthalmopathy was separated from stable hyperthyroidism by a 13 V-J signature model, with about 88% sensitivity and approximately 84% specificity obtained in cross-validation and 80%/75% obtained in testing. In validation, progression to ophthalmopathy was predicted by the model with around 70% sensitivity and 72.22% specificity, a median of around 5.9 months before onset. To identify distinguishing TCR V-J signatures, a discovery cohort of 90 to 100 patients was used, comprising 43 with Graves' ophthalmopathy and around 60 with stable Graves' hyperthyroidism. An independent validation cohort of about 20 hyperthyroidism patients and more than 15 patients who later progressed to ophthalmopathy tested prospective prediction of ophthalmopathy. For training and testing, the 80 to 100 patients in the discovery cohort were randomly divided in a 7:3 ratio. The study also compared thyroid tissue and blood T-cell repertoires from 6 or 7 Graves' hyperthyroidism patients. After blood sampling, hyperthyroidism patients were treated with methimazole at a starting dose of 30 mg daily, and ophthalmopathy patients were treated with high-dose intravenous methylprednisolone. Libraries were constructed in a second round of multiplex PCR, after which size selection and purification were performed. The libraries were sequenced on an Illumina HiSeq2000 using paired-end 100 bp reads. SOAPnuke was used to process the raw data, throwing out any read that contained adapters or uncalled bases, had a mean Phred below 15, or lacked an exact constant-primer or identifier match. High-quality paired reads were merged using COPE v1.2.5, and each unique nucleotide sequence was defined as a clonotype. Clonotypes were aligned to IMGT TRBV, TRBD and TRBJ reference segments using MiTCR v1.1. Only V-J combinations with frequency above 0.0001, covering about 99% of repertoires, were analysed. A TCS score was defined as the ratio of F50 (clonal expansion) to E x V (chaos), with BLOSUM62-based TCRdist applied between CDR3 peptides within each V-J. Welch's t-statistics and random forest reduced fewer than 600 V-J features to 10 to 15, which were used in a naive Bayes classifier (R e1071). Sample size was not statistically predetermined, and investigators were not blinded to group allocation. TCR Vbeta CDR3 sequencing of 135 peripheral blood samples (over 40 ophthalmopathy, roughly 72 hyperthyroidism and around 17 progressor patients) is reported in the paper.

The source is a man aged 40-49 years with Graves disease. Donor details come from another sample of the same person, matched by shared clones. The source was peripheral blood mononuclear cells (PBMCs), collected at new diagnosis, from a patient treated with antithyroid drugs. This sequence uses TRBV5-5 and TRBJ2-1; TRBD2 aligns with 12 central bases. The CDR3 reads CASSWTSGTYNERFF. In nucleotides, the sequence is TGTGCCAGCAGCTGGACTAGCGGGACCTACAATGAGCGGTTCTTC.